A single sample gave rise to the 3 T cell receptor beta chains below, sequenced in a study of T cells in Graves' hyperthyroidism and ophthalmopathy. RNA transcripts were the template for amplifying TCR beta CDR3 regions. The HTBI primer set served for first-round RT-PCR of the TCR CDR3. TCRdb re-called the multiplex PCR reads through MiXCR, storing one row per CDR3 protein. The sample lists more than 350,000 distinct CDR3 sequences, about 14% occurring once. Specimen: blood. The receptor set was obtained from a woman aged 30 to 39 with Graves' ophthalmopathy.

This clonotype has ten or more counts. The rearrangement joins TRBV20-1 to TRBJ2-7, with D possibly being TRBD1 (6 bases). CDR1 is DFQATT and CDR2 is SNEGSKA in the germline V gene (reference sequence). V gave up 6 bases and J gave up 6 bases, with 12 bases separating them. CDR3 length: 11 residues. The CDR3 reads CSAATGFEQYF. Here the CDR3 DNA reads TGCAGTGCCGCCACAGGGTTCGAGCAGTACTTC.

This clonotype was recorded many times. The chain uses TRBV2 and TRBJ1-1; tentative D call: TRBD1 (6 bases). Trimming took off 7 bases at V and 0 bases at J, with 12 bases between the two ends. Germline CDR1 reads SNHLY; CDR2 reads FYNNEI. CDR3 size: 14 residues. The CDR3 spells CASTGAGMNTEAFF. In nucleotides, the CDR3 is TGTGCCAGCACGGGGGCAGGGATGAACACTGAAGCTTTCTTT.

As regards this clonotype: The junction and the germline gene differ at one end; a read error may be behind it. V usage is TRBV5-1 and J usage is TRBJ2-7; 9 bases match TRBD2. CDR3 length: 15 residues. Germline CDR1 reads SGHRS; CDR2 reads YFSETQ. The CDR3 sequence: CASSLGGGGAYEQCF. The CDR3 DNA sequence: TGCGCCAGCAGCTTGGGCGGCGGGGGGGCCTACGAGCAGTGCTTC. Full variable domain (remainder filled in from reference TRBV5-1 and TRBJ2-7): KAGVTQTPRYLIKTRGQQVTLSCSPISGHRSVSWYQQTPGQGLQFLFEYFSETQRNKGNFPGRFSGRQFSNSRSEMNVSTLELGDSALYLCASSLGGGGAYEQCFGPGTRLTVT.